A selection of T cell receptor beta chains follows, all from one sample in a study of blood T cell repertoires in COVID-19. Sequencing was performed with immunoSEQ multiplex PCR; in TCRdb, only in-frame clones are kept and a portion is missing. Found here are 150,000 to 200,000 clones, over 75% of them singletons; the top ten hold about 10%. Sequencing input: PBMCs or T cells enriched from blood (not recorded which). The source of these receptors is a man aged 45 to 65 who had recovered from COVID-19. The CDR3 runs from the conserved cysteine through the conserved F or W.

>TRBJ2-1|TRBV20-1
CSASPGVSYNEQFF
>TRBJ1-1|TRBV5-5
CASSRQGNTEAFF
>TRBJ1-6|TRBV27
CASNPGTLNSPLHF
>TRBJ2-7|TRBV19
CASSGTAITAYEQYF
>TRBJ2-3|TRBV10-1
CASSPLAGGTDTQYF
>TRBJ1-6|TRBV27
CASSSTGDSPLHF
>TRBJ2-1|TRBV6-5
CASSRLAGGGNEQFF
>TRBJ2-7|TRBV3-1/TRBV3-2
CASSQDLGRGFFNEQYF
>TRBJ2-1|TRBV5-1
CASSRPTRDAGSYNEQFF
>TRBJ1-6|TRBV6-5
CASTPRSEGSSPLHF
>TRBJ2-7|TRBV27
CASSTRMGQGSIEQYF
>TRBJ1-4|TRBV2
CASRTDSLGLFF
>TRBJ2-7|TRBV3-1/TRBV3-2
CASSQVGSGRSQSSYEQYF
>TRBJ2-5|TRBV27
CASSLAGVVAQYF
>TRBJ2-3|TRBV28
CASTLERTDTQYF
>TRBJ1-6|TRBV5-6
CASSLEQGNSPLHF